The T cell receptor (beta chain) under discussion was sequenced for a study of T cells in localized non-small cell lung cancer. Using immunoSEQ multiplex PCR, the repertoire was profiled, and TCRdb retains in-frame clones only, with some absent. Of around 50,000 clones listed, approximately 86% are singletons. Findings and limits, study-wide: Paired adjacent lung recovered a median roughly 60 of the top 100 tumor clones. Only one tumor region went through sequencing, so heterogeneity may still be there.

As to this clone: The antigen is unknown.

V lost 4 bases and J 4 bases, leaving 13 bases between the germline ends. The CDR3 consists of 15 residues. The germline V gene encodes CDR1 SGHVS and CDR2 FNYEAQ. The rearrangement links TRBV7-6 to TRBJ2-2; D remains ambiguous. Sample: PBMCs, taken before any cancer treatment. The clonotype comes from a man between 40 and 75 years old with stage II lung adenocarcinoma. The CDR3 sequence: CASSSARVGTGELFF. As DNA, the CDR3 is TGTGCCAGCAGCTCCGCCCGGGTTGGCACCGGGGAGCTGTTTTTT.